The 25 T cell receptor beta chains reported below all come from one sample, sequenced in a study of blood T cells in healthy people across ages. A second PCR, run for about 7 to 12 cycles, used a sample-barcoded 5' primer plus a J-beta primer mix. One entry per CDR3 protein, called by TCRdb with MiXCR from the 5' RACE reads. The data show approximately 1,000,000 distinct CDR3 sequences, under 45% seen once. The sample consisted of blood. These receptors all stem from a woman aged 55-75 years in good health.

The V and J genes are TRBV20-1 and TRBJ1-5, with D maybe TRBD1 (6 bases). Trimming shortened V by 3 bases and J by 2 bases, and 11 bases separated the two germline ends. CDR3 length: 14 amino acids. The germline V gene has CDR1 DFQATT and CDR2 SNEGSKA (reference sequence). This CDR3 reads CSASGGIGNQPQHF. The CDR3 region has the DNA TGCAGTGCTAGTGGGGGCATCGGCAATCAGCCCCAGCATTTT.

The genes are TRBV7-7 and TRBJ2-7; D uncertain. Per the germline V gene, CDR1 is SSHAT and CDR2 is FNYEAQ (reference sequence). Deletions cut 1 base from V and 2 bases from J, with 6 bases between. The CDR3 covers 13 residues. The CDR3: CASSLDQTYEQYF. CDR3 nucleotide sequence: TGTGCCAGCAGCTTAGACCAAACCTACGAGCAGTACTTC.

This clonotype was recorded a few times. J is TRBJ2-1 and V is TRBV7-2; no clear D gene. The CDR3 is 12 residues long. The V and J ends lost 5 bases and 15 bases respectively, with 17 bases between them. Germline V gives CDR1 SGHTA, CDR2 FQGNSA. The CDR3 here is CASSPPPGVVFF. DNA of the CDR3: TGTGCCAGCAGCCCACCACCGGGCGTGGTGTTCTTC.

This clonotype was detected only once. The rearrangement uses TRBV6-6 and TRBJ2-1, with 10 nucleotides matching TRBD2. Germline lookup yields CDR1 MNHNY and CDR2 SVGAGI (reference sequence). The CDR3 sequence is 15 residues long. J was trimmed by 1 base and V by 7 bases; bases with no gene match: 4. The CDR3 DNA follows: TGTGCCAGCACTCTAGCGGGAGTGTCCTACAATGAGCAGTTCTTC. Its translation: CASTLAGVSYNEQFF.

The rearrangement uses TRBV11-2 and TRBJ2-6, with D perhaps being TRBD1 or TRBD2 (6 bases each). This CDR3 has 19 residues. The germline CDR1 and CDR2 sequences are SGHAT and FQNNGV. Trimming cost V 4 bases and J 2 bases, with 21 bases left between them. The CDR3 DNA sequence: TGTGCCAGCAGCTCGCTGGTAGGGGGGTACACGGCTGGGGCCAACGTCCTGACTTTC. As protein: CASSSLVGGYTAGANVLTF.

The chain has TRBV29-1 and TRBJ2-1; 7 nucleotides match TRBD2. V gave up 0 bases and J gave up 6 bases; unmatched junction bases: 20. The CDR3 spans 19 residues. CDR1 and CDR2 from the germline V gene are SQVTM and ANQGSEA. The CDR3 DNA is TGCAGCGTTGAAGAAACTGGGGGGGGTTTGGCGGGAGCCATCAATGAGCAGTTCTTC. The encoded protein is CSVEETGGGLAGAINEQFF.

The genes are TRBV11-2 and TRBJ2-2, with D uncertain. The CDR3 has 15 residues. From germline, CDR1 is SGHAT and CDR2 FQNNGV. Trimming stripped 5 bases from V and 8 bases from J, with 18 bases between. The CDR3 DNA sequence: TGTGCCAGCAGCCTTGACATGGCGGTTTTTGGGGAGCTGTTTTTT. Its protein is CASSLDMAVFGELFF.

In its sample, this clonotype was seen a few times. The rearrangement joins TRBV6-5 to TRBJ2-1, with a possible D match to TRBD1 (6 bases). This CDR3 region has 19 residues. The V end was cut by 2 bases, the J end by 4 bases, with 24 bases between. CDR1 is MNHEY, CDR2 SVGAGI, per germline. Here the CDR3 DNA reads TGTGCCAGCAGTTACCTCTTTTCCCGACAGGTTGGGGGTTACAATGAGCAGTTCTTC. This codes for CASSYLFSRQVGGYNEQFF.

This clonotype has only a few counts. The chain carries TRBV15 and TRBJ2-6; possible D gene TRBD1, 6 bases. The germline gives CDR1 LNHNV, CDR2 YYDKDF (reference sequence). CDR3 length: 16 residues. The V gene lost 5 bases and the J gene lost 0 bases, with 11 bases spanning the gap. The CDR3 DNA follows: TGTGCCACCAGCCTAGGGGGTCTCTCTGGGGCCAACGTCCTGACTTTC. Amino acids: CATSLGGLSGANVLTF.

This clonotype was detected only once. V and J are TRBV19 and TRBJ2-7; D not resolved. The J call is in doubt because the DNA end fits TRBJ2-5 better. The CDR3 totals 14 residues. From germline, CDR1 is LNHDA and CDR2 SQIVND (reference sequence). CDR3 DNA sequence: TGTGCCAGTAGTCTGGGCCTTTCAGGAGAGACCCAGTACTTC. Encoded protein: CASSLGLSGETQYF.

The genes are TRBV10-3 and TRBJ2-1; tentative D call: TRBD2 (5 bases). The CDR3 has 16 residues. Trimming left V 3 bases short and J 0 bases short, with 12 bases between. Germline loops: CDR1 ENHRY, CDR2 SYGVKD. DNA of the CDR3: TGTGCCATCAGTGATTCGGGGAGTATCTCCTACAATGAGCAGTTCTTC. Protein: CAISDSGSISYNEQFF.

There are a few counts of this clonotype. The J gene is TRBJ2-1, the V gene TRBV7-7, with 10 nucleotides matching TRBD1. J gave up 6 bases and V 5 bases, and 7 bases lay outside the gene matches. Germline V CDR1 and CDR2: SSHAT, FNYEAQ (reference sequence). This CDR3 has 15 amino acids. The DNA for the CDR3 is TGTGCCAGCAGCCCCGACAGGGGGCCAAGCAATGAGCAGTTCTTC. Translated: CASSPDRGPSNEQFF.

This rearrangement joins TRBV7-6 to TRBJ2-5, with D perhaps matching TRBD1 (5 bases). With the DNA end fitting TRBJ2-7 better, the J assignment may be wrong. Germline CDR1 SGHVS, CDR2 FNYEAQ. The CDR3 covers 13 residues. This CDR3 reads CASSLVGANEQYF. The CDR3 region has the DNA TGTGCCAGCAGCTTAGTAGGGGCTAACGAGCAGTACTTC.

The chain employs TRBV6-5 and TRBJ1-3; D is perhaps TRBD1 (5 bases). Germline CDR1 MNHEY, CDR2 SVGAGI. The CDR3 runs 14 residues. V was trimmed by 4 bases and J by 2 bases, leaving 9 bases between them. The CDR3 DNA follows: TGTGCCAGCAGTTTACGGGGGACTGGAAACACCATATATTTT. This sequence encodes CASSLRGTGNTIYF.

This clonotype has only a few counts. This chain joins TRBV7-8 and TRBJ2-1, with D possibly matching TRBD2 (6 bases). The length of the CDR3 is 16 residues. The germline gives CDR1 SGHVS, CDR2 FQNEAQ. The germline V and J ends were trimmed by 4 bases and 6 bases, with 19 bases remaining between them. This CDR3 reads CASSSPRGGARNEQFF. CDR3 nucleotide sequence: TGTGCCAGCAGCTCCCCCCGGGGCGGGGCCCGCAATGAGCAGTTCTTC.

The V gene is TRBV27, the J gene TRBJ2-3; unclear D gene. The germline V gene has CDR1 MNHEY and CDR2 SMNVEV (reference sequence). V lost 10 bases and J 0 bases, leaving 14 bases between the germline ends. CDR3 size: 14 residues. CDR3 DNA: TGTGCCACCGGCAGAGTTTCTAGCACAGATACGCAGTATTTT. Translating gives CATGRVSSTDTQYF.

The chain employs TRBV9 and TRBJ1-4; 7 bases line up with TRBD1. CDR1 is SGDLS and CDR2 is YYNGEE in the germline V gene. V lost 4 bases to trimming and J lost 5 bases; unmatched junction nucleotides: 8. CDR3 length: 15 residues. CDR3 bases: TGTGCCAGCAGCACCCAGGGGGGGCAGAATGAAAAACTGTTTTTT. Its translation is CASSTQGGQNEKLFF.

The chain joins TRBV20-1 to TRBJ2-3, with 12 bases identical to TRBD2. The CDR3 loop spans 17 amino acids. After removal of 3 bases from V and 10 bases from J, the junction contained 17 bases not matched to a gene. CDR1 DFQATT and CDR2 SNEGSKA come from the germline V gene (reference sequence). The CDR3 is CSARELAGGLRKDAQYF. CDR3 in DNA: TGCAGTGCTAGGGAACTAGCGGGGGGCCTACGTAAGGATGCGCAGTATTTT.

This chain uses TRBV7-8 with TRBJ2-5; 9 nucleotides agree with TRBD2. Germline V gene sequence: CDR1 SGHVS, CDR2 FQNEAQ. The junction had 7 bases not matched to a gene; V was cut back by 5 bases and J by 6 bases. There are 14 residues in the CDR3. The CDR3, as DNA: TGTGCCAGCAGCGTTATTAGCGGGAGCCAGACCCAGTACTTC. Its translation: CASSVISGSQTQYF.

This chain joins TRBV15 and TRBJ2-5; no firm D call. V lost 0 bases to trimming and J lost 2 bases, with 10 bases between them. Germline CDR1 LNHNV, CDR2 YYDKDF (reference sequence). This CDR3 comprises 15 residues. The CDR3 nucleotides read TGTGCCACCAGCAGAGATCCGCTGGAGCAAGAGACCCAGTACTTC. This gives the protein CATSRDPLEQETQYF.

The CDR3 DNA reads as TGCAGTGCTAATCAACAGGGTCCTGGTGAGCAGTTCTTC. The encoded protein is CSANQQGPGEQFF. The chain links TRBV20-1 to TRBJ2-1, with TRBD1 as a possible D gene (6 bases). Germline values: CDR1 DFQATT, CDR2 SNEGSKA (reference sequence). This CDR3 region has 13 residues. V shed 4 bases and J shed 9 bases, with 16 bases lying between them.

This rearrangement joins TRBV27 to TRBJ2-6, with D possibly matching TRBD1 (6 bases). Germline V gives CDR1 MNHEY, CDR2 SMNVEV (reference sequence). Trimming cost V 6 bases and J 0 bases, with 18 bases left between them. CDR3 length: 18 residues. In nucleotides, the CDR3 is TGTGCCAGCAGCCCCCAGGGGCGTGGGAACTCTGGGGCCAACGTCCTGACTTTC. Its translation is CASSPQGRGNSGANVLTF.

The rearrangement joins TRBV24-1 to TRBJ2-7; 8 bases map to TRBD1. This CDR3 region has 16 residues. Germline CDR1 KGHDR, CDR2 SFDVKD. Trimming removed 6 bases from V and 3 bases from J; junction bases left unmatched: 12. Here the CDR3 DNA reads TGTGCCACCAGTTCTGGGGACAGGTCCTCCATCTACGAGCAGTACTTC. Translating gives CATSSGDRSSIYEQYF.

Note on this clonotype: The junction differs from germline at one of its ends, possibly a read error. This sequence joins TRBV12-3 or TRBV12-4 and TRBJ2-1; D gene unclear. The CDR3 is made up of 14 amino acids. In nucleotides, the CDR3 is TGTGCCAGCCTCAGGCTATCTTCCTCCAATGAGCAGTTCTTC. Its translation is CASLRLSSSNEQFF.

The chain links TRBV5-1 to TRBJ2-1; D is undetermined. Germline CDR1 is SGHRS and CDR2 is YFSETQ. Trimming left V 0 bases short and J 4 bases short, with 8 bases between. This CDR3 is built from 14 residues. In DNA form, the CDR3 reads TGCGCCAGCAGCTTGGAGGTCCGATACAATGAGCAGTTCTTC. Translation gives CASSLEVRYNEQFF. Looking up the rest from reference TRBV5-1 and TRBJ2-1 gives the full variable domain: KAGVTQTPRYLIKTRGQQVTLSCSPISGHRSVSWYQQTPGQGLQFLFEYFSETQRNKGNFPGRFSGRQFSNSRSEMNVSTLELGDSALYLCASSLEVRYNEQFFGPGTRLTVL.